The 17 T cell receptor beta chains given below trace back to one sample, sequenced in a study of T cell responses to AZD1222 COVID-19 vaccine. Only in-frame clones appear in the TCRdb table, and some are missing; sequencing was by immunoSEQ multiplex PCR. This sample yields some 170,000 clones, of which under 95% are seen a single time; about 1% belongs to the top ten. The starting material was peripheral blood, obtained 28 days after the second AZD1222 dose. The receptors shown here come from an adult who received the AZD1222 COVID-19 vaccine.

The CDR3 DNA reads as TGTGCCAGCAATAGCCTCGACAGCCCGGTGACCCAGTACTTC. It specifies CASNSLDSPVTQYF. The V gene is TRBV2, the J gene TRBJ2-5, with a possible D match to TRBD1 (5 bases). The germline V and J ends were trimmed by 7 bases and 7 bases, with 19 bases remaining between them. CDR3 length: 14 amino acids. The V gene's germline CDR1 is SNHLY and CDR2 FYNNEI.

The J gene is TRBJ2-3, the V gene TRBV4-2; 11 bases map to TRBD2. The CDR3 has 16 amino acids. CDR1 and CDR2 from the germline V gene are LGHNA and YNFKEQ. J was trimmed by 1 base and V by 8 bases; bases with no gene match: 8. The CDR3 is CASAVRGLAGTDTQYF. The CDR3 bases are TGTGCCAGCGCAGTCCGGGGACTAGCGGGCACAGATACGCAGTATTTT.

The rearrangement uses TRBV5-1 and TRBJ2-7; 9 bases align to TRBD1. This CDR3 is built from 13 residues. The ends lost 9 bases at V and 0 bases at J; junction bases unmatched: 4. From germline, CDR1 is SGHRS and CDR2 YFSETQ. The CDR3 here is CATSTGGSYEQYF. The CDR3 DNA is TGCGCCACTTCGACAGGGGGCTCCTACGAGCAGTACTTC.

The chain is built from TRBV6-1 and TRBJ1-1; D not certain. Trimming removed 1 base from V and 1 base from J, with 7 bases in between. This CDR3 region has 14 residues. Germline lookup yields CDR1 MNHNS and CDR2 SASEGT. The CDR3 nucleotides are TGTGCCAGCAGTGAAGTCAGTGAGAACACTGAAGCTTTCTTT. Translated: CASSEVSENTEAFF.

The rearrangement links TRBV7-9 to TRBJ1-1; D possibly corresponds to TRBD1 (5 bases). This CDR3 has 15 residues. V was pared by 5 bases and J by 1 base, with 14 bases between. Germline V CDR1 and CDR2: SEHNR, FQNEAQ (reference sequence). Here the CDR3 DNA reads TGTGCCAGCAGCCCCTCCACAGGAAGGAACACTGAAGCTTTCTTT. Amino acid sequence: CASSPSTGRNTEAFF.

V usage is TRBV12-2 and J usage is TRBJ2-7; the table gives TRBD1 as D, unverified against the DNA. TRBV12-2 is an annotated pseudogene. This CDR3 has 15 residues. Written as DNA, the CDR3 is TGTGCAAGTCGCTCCCCTCGGGACAGGTTCTGGGAGCAGTACTTC. It encodes CASRSPRDRFWEQYF.

This sequence joins TRBV19 and TRBJ1-4, with a tentative D call TRBD1 (5 bases). With 5 bases removed from V and 0 bases from J, the gap between germline ends came to 13 bases. The germline CDR1 and CDR2 sequences are LNHDA and SQIVND (reference sequence). The CDR3 spans 16 residues. CDR3 amino acids: CASSPRDRATNEKLFF. The CDR3 coding sequence is TGTGCCAGTAGTCCGCGGGACCGTGCAACTAATGAAAAACTGTTTTTT.

The V and J genes are TRBV2 and TRBJ1-2; the D gene is possibly TRBD1 (6 bases). Germline values: CDR1 SNHLY, CDR2 FYNNEI. Trimming shortened V by 10 bases and J by 4 bases, and 13 bases separated the two germline ends. The CDR3 runs to 12 residues. CDR3 residues: CATLGGAYGYTF. The CDR3 DNA follows: TGTGCCACGCTCGGGGGGGCCTATGGCTACACCTTC.

This clone appeared a single time. The chain couples TRBV4-2 to TRBJ1-5; 8 positions match TRBD1. J was trimmed by 7 bases and V by 1 base; bases with no gene match: 9. There are 16 residues in the CDR3. Germline CDR1 reads LGHNA; CDR2 reads YNFKEQ. The CDR3 reads CASSQADRVPGQPQHF. The CDR3 nucleotides are TGTGCCAGCAGCCAAGCGGACAGGGTCCCCGGCCAGCCCCAGCATTTT.

This chain joins TRBV9 and TRBJ1-5; the D gene is possibly TRBD1 (5 bases). Germline V gene sequence: CDR1 SGDLS, CDR2 YYNGEE. The length of the CDR3 is 13 residues. Between the trimmed V and J ends, which lost 3 bases and 5 bases, there was a span of 9 bases. The CDR3 DNA follows: TGTGCCAGCAGCGAAGGGGAAGATCAGCCCCAGCATTTT. Its translation is CASSEGEDQPQHF.

This clone has a handful of counts. The gene calls are TRBV7-9 and TRBJ2-7; 10 nucleotides match TRBD1. The V segment lost 5 bases and the J segment 3 bases; nucleotides outside the gene matches: 10. Germline V gene lookup returns CDR1 SEHNR and CDR2 FQNEAQ (reference sequence). The CDR3 is 16 residues long. CDR3 in amino acids: CASSPTGTGVSYEQYF. The DNA of the CDR3 is TGTGCCAGCAGCCCTACCGGGACAGGGGTGAGCTACGAGCAGTACTTC.

The V gene is TRBV10-3, the J gene TRBJ2-2; 14 bases line up with TRBD2. This CDR3 is 19 amino acids long. V trimming: 4 bases; J trimming: 5 bases; junction bases outside the gene matches: 12. Germline V lookup: CDR1 ENHRY, CDR2 SYGVKD. CDR3 loop: CAISGTGLAGGSNTGELFF. In DNA, the CDR3 is TGTGCCATCAGTGGTACTGGACTAGCGGGGGGCTCAAATACCGGGGAGCTGTTTTTT.

This clone was seen just once. This chain uses TRBV6-5 with TRBJ1-2; D not certain. The germline V gene has CDR1 MNHEY and CDR2 SVGAGI. This CDR3 has 13 amino acids. Trimming removed 7 bases at V and 3 bases at J, with 12 bases between. CDR3 nucleotide sequence: TGTGCCAGCACGGTAGGGTATGACTATGGCTACACCTTC. Translation gives CASTVGYDYGYTF.

The chain combines TRBV28 with TRBJ2-1; the match to TRBD2 covers 10 bases. Unmatched junction bases numbered 6, after V lost 6 bases and J lost 4 bases. The CDR3 runs to 15 residues. Germline values: CDR1 MDHEN, CDR2 SYDVKM. The chain's CDR3 is CASSAGTSAYNEQFF. The CDR3 DNA follows: TGTGCCAGCAGCGCCGGGACTAGCGCGTACAATGAGCAGTTCTTC.

The rearrangement links TRBV7-9 to TRBJ1-1; tentatively, D is TRBD1 (6 bases). The CDR3 extends over 16 amino acids. Looked up from germline, CDR1 is SEHNR and CDR2 is FQNEAQ (reference sequence). Between the trimmed V and J ends, which lost 5 bases and 0 bases, there was a span of 16 bases. In nucleotides, the CDR3 is TGTGCCAGCAGCCCCCCAAAGGGGGATATGAACACTGAAGCTTTCTTT. Protein: CASSPPKGDMNTEAFF.

This chain uses TRBV30 with TRBJ1-1; 7 bases are shared with TRBD1. Germline V CDR1 and CDR2: GTSNPN, SVGIG (reference sequence). The CDR3 has 15 amino acids. The V segment lost 0 bases and the J segment 4 bases; nucleotides outside the gene matches: 8. The CDR3 reads CAWSVTGAAGTEAFF. The CDR3 DNA reads TGTGCCTGGAGTGTAACAGGGGCGGCCGGCACTGAAGCTTTCTTT.

The V and J genes are TRBV5-1 and TRBJ1-2; 9 bases map to TRBD1. Unmatched junction bases numbered 5, after V lost 0 bases and J lost 8 bases. CDR3 length: 14 residues. Germline lookup yields CDR1 SGHRS and CDR2 YFSETQ. The chain's CDR3 is CASSLEGTGTGYTF. The CDR3 region has the DNA TGCGCCAGCAGCTTGGAGGGGACAGGGACCGGCTACACCTTC.